The 3 T cell receptor beta chains below all came from one sample that was sequenced in a study of cytomegalovirus exposure and HLA in healthy donors. PCR employed 60 Vbeta and 13 Jbeta primers. Produced via immunoSEQ multiplex PCR; TCRdb's table is partial and in-frame only. The sample yields roughly 120,000 clones, 77% seen once. Sequenced sample: PBMCs. The receptor set was obtained from a human donor in good health.

The rearrangement links TRBV10-1 to TRBJ2-7, with D possibly matching TRBD1 (6 bases). Per germline, CDR1 WNHNN and CDR2 SYGVQD (reference sequence). The CDR3 is 13 amino acids. V dropped 5 bases and J dropped 5 bases, with 13 bases sitting between them. The CDR3 coding sequence is TGCGCCAGCAGTACAGGGTTGGGGAACGAGCAGTACTTC. This codes for CASSTGLGNEQYF.

The chain has TRBV28 and TRBJ1-2, with D uncertain. Germline V gives CDR1 MDHEN, CDR2 SYDVKM. The CDR3 is 14 amino acids. With 6 bases removed from V and 3 bases from J, the gap between germline ends came to 14 bases. CDR3 sequence reads: CASSPPSGYYGYTF. As DNA, the CDR3 is TGTGCCAGCAGCCCCCCATCGGGGTACTATGGCTACACCTTC.

This clone is a singleton in its sample. This sequence joins TRBV14 and TRBJ2-7; 16 bases line up with TRBD2. The CDR3 is made up of 23 amino acids. Looked up from germline, CDR1 is SGHDN and CDR2 is FVKESK. With 2 bases clipped from V and 3 bases from J, the junction kept 22 bases outside the gene matches. In DNA, the CDR3 is TGTGCCAGCAGCCAATTGGTACCCCCGGGGACTAGCGGGAGGGCCAGTGCAGACTACGAGCAGTACTTC. Encoded protein: CASSQLVPPGTSGRASADYEQYF.